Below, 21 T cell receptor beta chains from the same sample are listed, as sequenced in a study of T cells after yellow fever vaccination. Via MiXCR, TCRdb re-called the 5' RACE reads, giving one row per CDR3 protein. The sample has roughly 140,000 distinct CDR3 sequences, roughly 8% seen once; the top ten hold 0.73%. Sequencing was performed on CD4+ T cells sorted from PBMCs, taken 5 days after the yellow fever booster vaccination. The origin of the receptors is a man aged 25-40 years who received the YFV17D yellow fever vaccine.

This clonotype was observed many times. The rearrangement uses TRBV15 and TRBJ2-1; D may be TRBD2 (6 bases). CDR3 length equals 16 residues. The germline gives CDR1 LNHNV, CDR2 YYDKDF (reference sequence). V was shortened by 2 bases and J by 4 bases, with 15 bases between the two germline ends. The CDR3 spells CATSRNWGELYNEQFF. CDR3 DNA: TGTGCCACCAGCAGAAATTGGGGGGAACTTTACAATGAGCAGTTCTTC.

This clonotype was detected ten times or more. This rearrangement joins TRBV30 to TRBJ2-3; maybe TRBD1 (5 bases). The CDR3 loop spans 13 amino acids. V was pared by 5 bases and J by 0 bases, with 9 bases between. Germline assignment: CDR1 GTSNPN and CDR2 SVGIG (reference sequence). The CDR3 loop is CAWSTVSTDTQYF. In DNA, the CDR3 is TGTGCCTGGTCGACAGTCAGCACAGATACGCAGTATTTT. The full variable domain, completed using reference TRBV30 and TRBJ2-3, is SQTIHQWPATLVQPVGSPLSLECTVEGTSNPNLYWYRQAAGRGLQLLFYSVGIGQISSEVPQNLSASRPQDRQFILSSKKLLLSDSGFYLCAWSTVSTDTQYFGPGTRLTVL.

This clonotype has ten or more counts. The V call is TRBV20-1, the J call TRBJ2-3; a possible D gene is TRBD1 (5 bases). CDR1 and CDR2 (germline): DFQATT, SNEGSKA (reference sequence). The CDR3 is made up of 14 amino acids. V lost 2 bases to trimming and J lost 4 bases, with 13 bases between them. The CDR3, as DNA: TGCAGTGCTAGACGTCCACAAGGGGCAGATACGCAGTATTTT. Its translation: CSARRPQGADTQYF.

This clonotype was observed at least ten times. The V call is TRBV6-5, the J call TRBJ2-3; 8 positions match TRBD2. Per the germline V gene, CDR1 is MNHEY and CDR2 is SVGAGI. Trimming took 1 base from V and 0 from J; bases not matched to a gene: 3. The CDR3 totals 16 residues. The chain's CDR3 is CASSYWAGGSTDTQYF. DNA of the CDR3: TGTGCCAGCAGTTACTGGGCGGGAGGTAGCACAGATACGCAGTATTTT.

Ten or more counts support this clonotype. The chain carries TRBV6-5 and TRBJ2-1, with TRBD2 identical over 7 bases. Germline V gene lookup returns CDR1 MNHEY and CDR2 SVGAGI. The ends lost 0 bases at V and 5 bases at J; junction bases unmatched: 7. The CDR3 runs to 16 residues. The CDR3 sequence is CASSYSVALANNEQFF. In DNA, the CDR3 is TGTGCCAGCAGTTACTCGGTGGCACTAGCGAACAATGAGCAGTTCTTC.

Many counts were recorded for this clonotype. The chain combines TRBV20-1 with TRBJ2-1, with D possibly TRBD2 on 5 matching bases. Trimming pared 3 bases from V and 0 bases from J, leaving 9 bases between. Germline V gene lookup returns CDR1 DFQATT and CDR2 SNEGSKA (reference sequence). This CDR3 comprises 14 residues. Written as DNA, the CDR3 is TGCAGTGCTAGCGGGGTCAGCTCCTACAATGAGCAGTTCTTC. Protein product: CSASGVSSYNEQFF.

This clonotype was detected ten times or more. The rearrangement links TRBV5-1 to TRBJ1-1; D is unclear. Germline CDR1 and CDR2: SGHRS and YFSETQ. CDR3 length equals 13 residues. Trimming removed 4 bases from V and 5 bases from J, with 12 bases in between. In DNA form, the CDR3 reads TGCGCCAGCAGCGCTGGCCTCGGGACTGAAGCTTTCTTT. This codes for CASSAGLGTEAFF.

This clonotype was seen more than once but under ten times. The CDR3 DNA reads TGTGCCAGCAGCTTAGGCCCGGGCGGTGAGCAGTTCTTC. It is translated as CASSLGPGGEQFF. The rearrangement joins TRBV7-2 to TRBJ2-1; D ambiguous. The germline V and J ends were trimmed by 1 base and 9 bases, with 10 bases remaining between them. There are 13 residues in the CDR3. CDR1 SGHTA and CDR2 FQGNSA come from the germline V gene.

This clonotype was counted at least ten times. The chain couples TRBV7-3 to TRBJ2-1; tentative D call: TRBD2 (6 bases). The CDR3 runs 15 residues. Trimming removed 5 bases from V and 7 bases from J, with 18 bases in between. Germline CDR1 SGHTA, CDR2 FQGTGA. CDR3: CASSPIGGPGNEQFF. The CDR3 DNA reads TGTGCCAGCAGCCCAATCGGAGGGCCGGGGAATGAGCAGTTCTTC.

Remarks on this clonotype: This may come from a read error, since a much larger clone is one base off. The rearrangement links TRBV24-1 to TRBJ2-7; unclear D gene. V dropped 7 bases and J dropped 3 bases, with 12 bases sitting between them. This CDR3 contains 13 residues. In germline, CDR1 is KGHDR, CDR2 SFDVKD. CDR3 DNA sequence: TGTGCCACCAGGCAAAATAGGGACTACGAGCAGTACTTC. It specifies CATRQNRDYEQYF.

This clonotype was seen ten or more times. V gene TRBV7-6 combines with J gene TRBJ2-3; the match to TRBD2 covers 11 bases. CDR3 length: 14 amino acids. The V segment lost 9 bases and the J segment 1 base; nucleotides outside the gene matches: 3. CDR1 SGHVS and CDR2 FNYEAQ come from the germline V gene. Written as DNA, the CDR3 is TGTGCCAGTAGCGGGAGGGGTCGCACAGATACGCAGTATTTT. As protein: CASSGRGRTDTQYF.

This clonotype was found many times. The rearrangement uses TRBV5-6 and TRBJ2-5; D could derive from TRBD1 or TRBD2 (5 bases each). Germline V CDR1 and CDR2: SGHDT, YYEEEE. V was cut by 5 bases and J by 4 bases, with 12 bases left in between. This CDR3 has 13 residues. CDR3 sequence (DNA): TGTGCCAGCAGGCCGGGGACCTTAGAGACCCAGTACTTC. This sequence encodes CASRPGTLETQYF.

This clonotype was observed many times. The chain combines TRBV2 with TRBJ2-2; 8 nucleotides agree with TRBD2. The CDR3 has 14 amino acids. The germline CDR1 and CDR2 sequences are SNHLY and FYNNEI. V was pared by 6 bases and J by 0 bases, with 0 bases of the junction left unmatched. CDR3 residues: CASRTSANTGELFF. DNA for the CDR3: TGTGCCAGCAGGACTAGCGCGAACACCGGGGAGCTGTTTTTT.

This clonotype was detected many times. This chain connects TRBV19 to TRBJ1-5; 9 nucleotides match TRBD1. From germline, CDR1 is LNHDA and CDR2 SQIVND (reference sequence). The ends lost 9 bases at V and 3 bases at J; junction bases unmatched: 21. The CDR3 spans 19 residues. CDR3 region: CASKISGTGLPSLNQPQHF. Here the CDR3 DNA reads TGTGCCAGCAAAATATCCGGGACAGGGCTTCCTTCCCTCAATCAGCCCCAGCATTTT.

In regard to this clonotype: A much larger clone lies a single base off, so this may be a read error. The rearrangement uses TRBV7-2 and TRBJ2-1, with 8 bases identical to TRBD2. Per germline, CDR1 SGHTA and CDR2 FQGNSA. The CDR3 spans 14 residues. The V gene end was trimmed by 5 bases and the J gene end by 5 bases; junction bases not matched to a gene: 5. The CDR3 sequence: CASSPGGENNEQFF. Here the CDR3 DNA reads TGTGCCAGCAGCCCCGGGGGGGAGAACAATGAGCAGTTCTTC. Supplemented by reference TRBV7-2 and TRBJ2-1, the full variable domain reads GAGVSQSPSNKVTEKGKDVELRCDPISGHTALYWYRQSLGQGLEFLIYFQGNSAPDKSGLPSDRFSAERTGGSVSTLTIQRTQQEDSAVYLCASSPGGENNEQFFGPGTRLTVL.

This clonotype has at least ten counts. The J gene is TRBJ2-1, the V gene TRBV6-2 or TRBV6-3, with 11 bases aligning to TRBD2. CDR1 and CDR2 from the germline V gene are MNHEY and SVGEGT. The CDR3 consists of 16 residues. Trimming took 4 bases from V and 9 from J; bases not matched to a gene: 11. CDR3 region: CASSLRASGRLSEQFF. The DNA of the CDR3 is TGTGCCAGCAGTTTAAGAGCTAGCGGGAGGCTGAGTGAGCAGTTCTTC.

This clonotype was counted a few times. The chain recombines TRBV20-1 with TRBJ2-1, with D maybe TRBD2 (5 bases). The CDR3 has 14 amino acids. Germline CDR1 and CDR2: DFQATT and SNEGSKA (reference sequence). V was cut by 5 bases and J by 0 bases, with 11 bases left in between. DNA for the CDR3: TGCAGTGCTCAAGCGGACTTCTCCTACAATGAGCAGTTCTTC. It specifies CSAQADFSYNEQFF.

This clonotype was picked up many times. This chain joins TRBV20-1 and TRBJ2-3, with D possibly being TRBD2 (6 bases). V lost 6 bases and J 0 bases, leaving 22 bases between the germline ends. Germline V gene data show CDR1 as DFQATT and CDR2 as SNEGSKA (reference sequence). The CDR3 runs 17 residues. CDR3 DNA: TGCAGTGCAAATGGCCGCGGGAACCAGGAGAGCACAGATACGCAGTATTTT. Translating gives CSANGRGNQESTDTQYF.

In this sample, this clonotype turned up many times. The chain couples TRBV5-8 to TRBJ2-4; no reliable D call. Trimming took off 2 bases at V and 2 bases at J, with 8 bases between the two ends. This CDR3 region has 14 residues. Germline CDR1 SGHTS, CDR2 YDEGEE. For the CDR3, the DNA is TGTGCCAGCAGCTTAGGAGACACCAAAAACATTCAGTACTTC. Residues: CASSLGDTKNIQYF.

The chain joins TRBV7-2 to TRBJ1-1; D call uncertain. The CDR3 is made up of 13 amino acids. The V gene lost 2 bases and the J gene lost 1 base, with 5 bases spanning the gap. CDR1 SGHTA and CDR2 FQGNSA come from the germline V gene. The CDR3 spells CASSLIKNTEAFF. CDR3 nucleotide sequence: TGTGCCAGCAGCTTAATAAAGAACACTGAAGCTTTCTTT.

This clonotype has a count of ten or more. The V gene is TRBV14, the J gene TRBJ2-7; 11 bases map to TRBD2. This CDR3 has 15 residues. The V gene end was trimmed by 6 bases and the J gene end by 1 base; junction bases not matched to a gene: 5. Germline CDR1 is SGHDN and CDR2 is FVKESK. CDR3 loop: CASRRTSGPSYEQYF. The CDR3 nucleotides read TGTGCCAGCAGACGGACTAGCGGGCCATCCTACGAGCAGTACTTC.